The present TCR beta chain was sequenced within a study of shared clonotypes between healthy human individuals (dated by TCRdb to 2018 to 2021). Some background on the complete study: Two women and a few men aged 18 to 49 years were included in the cohort. Libraries were prepared and TCR repertoires were sequenced by different laboratories using diverse techniques, in order to increase sequencing depth and limit assay-specific biases. The study deeply sequenced blood TCR repertoires of about 5 healthy adults to estimate repertoire size and the extent of clonotype sharing between individuals. Each donor's leukapheresis produced roughly between roughly 0.85 and 9.5 billion PBMCs. For each donor, CD4 naive and CD4 memory were each run on three plates, CD8 naive on two plates, and CD8 memory on one plate. Overall study results and their limits: Clonotypes shared by all four sorted-subset donors showed higher generation probabilities than non-shared clonotypes. Because the study included only a small number of donors, the genetic and exposure-history diversity represented was limited. Sampling was restricted to blood, and TCR repertoires in tissue are likely to differ from TCR repertoires in blood. Larger estimated clonotype richness was generally found for naive subsets than for memory subsets. Rarefaction of sorted-subset datasets indicated incomplete sequencing despite the large sequencing depth. Pairwise subsampling indicated that sequencing depth was expected to affect the degree of clonotype sharing among donors. Sharing across several donors was observed for approximately 5% of naive CD4, 3% to 3.5% of naive CD8, over 2% of memory CD4, and about 0.38% of memory CD8 clonotypes.

Clipping removes 5 bases from V and 5 bases from J, with 12 as the unmatched junction base count. The CDR3 holds 16 amino acids from the cysteine to the phenylalanine. Of all the DNA, just the CDR3 is kept, 48 bases in frame from base 1. In the germline V gene, CDR1 corresponds to MDHEN and CDR2 to SYDVKM. Points on this clone: The specificity of this receptor is unknown. Per-base qualities were not stored, and no clone one base away is much larger.

The donors were healthy, HIV-negative adults who had no recently reported acute infections or vaccinations. Every donor was a Caucasian adult residing in Nashville, Tennessee, USA. Magnetic negative selection was used to enrich CD4+ T cells, after which naive cells were positively selected on CD45RA and the negative fraction became the memory subset. Blood was obtained by leukapheresis, after which PBMCs were separated by Ficoll-Histopaque density gradient centrifugation and cryopreserved in liquid nitrogen vapor phase. Analytical flow cytometry was used to check the purity and quantity of each magnetically sorted T cell population. From each sorted fraction, genomic DNA was isolated and quantified by UV absorbance on a Nanodrop 2000c. TCR CDR3 regions were amplified from genomic DNA by multiplex PCR using the deep immunoSEQ assay. For each cell subset, the extracted genomic DNA was distributed evenly across all wells of several immunoSEQ 96-well plates, and each plate served as one replicate. For sorted subsets, each replicate PCR was loaded with around 200 ng genomic DNA, equivalent to approximately 33,000 T cell genomes. Purified libraries were measured with a Qubit 3.0 fluorometer, size-checked on a Bioanalyzer 2100, and measured again with the KAPA Library Quantification kit. Every immunoSEQ 96-well plate was sequenced on a dedicated single-read 150-cycle Illumina NextSeq 550 flow cell. The authors' pipeline ran thus. Because only junctional sequences without quality scores were contained in the immunoSEQ output, filtering matching that applied to full-length reads could not be performed. Sequences were annotated with PyIR, a Python wrapper for IgBLAST v1.9, and V/J genes and CDR3 were assigned using IMGT germline references. Reads were filtered out if the reads had weak V/J assignments (E-value above 1e-6), no CDR3, stop codons, out-of-frame junctions, or ambiguous translated residues. V3J clonotypes were defined by identical inferred V gene, J gene, and CDR3 amino acid sequence. Percentage overlap between repertoires was calculated by dividing the number of shared unique clonotypes by the size of the smaller repertoire. Three approaches were used to assess repertoire richness: RTK rarefaction, the Chao1 estimator, and Recon v2.1 estimates of unobserved clonotypes. OLGA was used to compute generation probabilities for all TCRbeta clonotypes that the gDNA method yielded from a handful of donors. TCRdb holds this immuneACCESS table with in-frame rearrangements only. Some clones are missing; in checked studies, unresolved V genes explain under half, and the rest has no known cause. The DNA gave D and trimming, while V, J and clone size come from that table. The sample table lists millions of clones, 93% of them with a count of one. About 0.39% of the sample belongs to the ten largest clones.

The sequencing sample was made of naive CD4+ T cells from PBMCs. In the paper's terms, the cell subset or site label means: CD45RA+ positively selected. This clonotype was obtained from a young man in good health. Some clones in this sample may be carry-over from other donors' samples. The chain is made from TRBV28 and TRBJ1-5; 7 junctional bases match TRBD1. The encoded CDR3 is CASSPSGGQGDQPQHF. In nucleotide form, the sequence is TGTGCCAGCAGTCCTTCTGGGGGTCAGGGGGATCAGCCCCAGCATTTT.